These 12 T cell receptor beta chains share one sample of origin, sequenced in a study of blood T cell repertoires in COVID-19. Clones were sequenced by immunoSEQ multiplex PCR, and TCRdb holds only the in-frame ones, with some missing. The sample records 150,000 to 200,000 clones, 85% to 90% being singletons. The specimen sequenced was peripheral blood. Receptors originate from a woman aged 60-75 years with COVID-19, enrolled during active disease.

This chain links TRBV4-2 with TRBJ1-1; TRBD1 matches 7 bases. Unmatched junction bases numbered 7, after V lost 3 bases and J lost 3 bases. The CDR3 extends over 15 amino acids. Germline lookup yields CDR1 LGHNA and CDR2 YNFKEQ. CDR3 coding DNA: TGTGCCAGCAGCCAGGTCCGACAGGGTGACACTGAAGCTTTCTTT. Protein sequence: CASSQVRQGDTEAFF.

This chain uses TRBV7-2 with TRBJ1-1, with 11 bases matching TRBD1. V lost 3 bases and J lost 3; bases outside the gene matches: 9. The CDR3 consists of 17 residues. The germline gives CDR1 SGHTA, CDR2 FQGNSA. The DNA for the CDR3 is TGTGCCAGCAGCTTCGGGACAGGGGGTTTAGCCTACACTGAAGCTTTCTTT. Residues: CASSFGTGGLAYTEAFF.

The chain employs TRBV3-1 (or the pseudogene TRBV3-2) and TRBJ1-2; D gene unclear. There are 18 residues in the CDR3. CDR1 LGHDT and CDR2 YNNKEL come from the germline V gene (reference sequence). V was cut by 4 bases and J by 0 bases, with 21 bases left in between. In DNA form, the CDR3 reads TGTGCCAGCAGCCCCGCCCCCGCCGTCTACTTTACTAACTATGGCTACACCTTC. This sequence encodes CASSPAPAVYFTNYGYTF.

V is TRBV4-2 and J is TRBJ2-3, with a tentative D call TRBD2 (6 bases). Germline CDR1 and CDR2: LGHNA and YNFKEQ. With 2 bases removed from V and 4 bases from J, the gap between germline ends came to 7 bases. The CDR3 has 13 residues. The CDR3 spells CASSQRESDTQYF. The CDR3 DNA reads TGTGCCAGCAGCCAACGGGAGTCAGATACGCAGTATTTT.

This clone was counted a single time. This chain uses TRBV27 with TRBJ2-5, with 9 bases that match TRBD2. This CDR3 contains 16 residues. Germline CDR1 MNHEY, CDR2 SMNVEV (reference sequence). Trimming took 5 bases from V and 7 from J; bases not matched to a gene: 14. The CDR3 loop is CASSPGASGAGGTQYF. For the CDR3, the DNA is TGTGCCAGCAGTCCTGGGGCTAGCGGGGCGGGGGGGACCCAGTACTTC.

This sequence joins TRBV11-2 and TRBJ2-1; 8 bases agree with TRBD1. V lost 2 bases to trimming and J lost 5 bases; unmatched junction nucleotides: 5. The CDR3 is made up of 15 amino acids. Germline V gene data show CDR1 as SGHAT and CDR2 as FQNNGV. The CDR3 DNA reads as TGTGCCAGCAGCTTAACCGGGACAGGAAACAATGAGCAGTTCTTC. Amino acid sequence: CASSLTGTGNNEQFF.

The gene calls are TRBV29-1 and TRBJ1-1, with D tentatively TRBD1 (6 bases). With 7 bases removed from V and 2 bases from J, the gap between germline ends came to 14 bases. The CDR3 is 13 amino acids. CDR1 and CDR2 (germline): SQVTM, ANQGSEA. This CDR3 is CSGMDRQNTEAFF. CDR3 DNA sequence: TGCAGCGGGATGGACAGACAAAACACTGAAGCTTTCTTT.

V is TRBV7-2 and J is TRBJ2-7, with TRBD2 matching over 15 bases. This CDR3 has 14 amino acids. CDR1 is SGHTA, CDR2 FQGNSA, per germline. Germline trimming cut 6 bases from V and 6 bases from J; bases unmatched to any gene: 3. CDR3 region: CASRPGLAGGEQYF. The DNA of the CDR3 is TGTGCCAGCAGACCGGGACTAGCGGGGGGCGAGCAGTACTTC.

The chain recombines TRBV6-2 or TRBV6-3 with TRBJ1-2; D not resolved. Deletions cut 0 bases from V and 7 bases from J, with 9 bases between. The germline V gene encodes CDR1 MNHEY and CDR2 SVGEGT. CDR3 length equals 13 residues. CDR3: CASSYSTRGGYTF. Written as DNA, the CDR3 is TGTGCCAGCAGTTACTCGACGCGAGGTGGCTACACCTTC.

This clone was picked up one time. The chain combines TRBV3-1 (or the pseudogene TRBV3-2) with TRBJ2-7; 10 bases line up with TRBD2. The length of the CDR3 is 19 residues. V shed 0 bases, J shed 2 bases, and the junction held 13 bases outside the gene matches. The germline V gene has CDR1 LGHDT and CDR2 YNNKEL (reference sequence). Here the CDR3 reads CASSQEAVLAGSNAYEQYF. The CDR3 bases are TGTGCCAGCAGCCAAGAGGCAGTACTAGCGGGAAGTAACGCCTACGAGCAGTACTTC.

The chain carries TRBV5-1 and TRBJ1-5; 7 bases map to TRBD1. V gave up 3 bases and J gave up 1 base; unmatched junction bases: 10. This CDR3 has 17 amino acids. CDR1 and CDR2 (germline): SGHRS, YFSETQ. The DNA of the CDR3 is TGCGCCAGCAGCTCCAATAAGGGGGCAACGAGCAATCAGCCCCAGCATTTT. Amino acids: CASSSNKGATSNQPQHF. The complete variable domain, with remaining parts taken from reference TRBV5-1 and TRBJ1-5, reads KAGVTQTPRYLIKTRGQQVTLSCSPISGHRSVSWYQQTPGQGLQFLFEYFSETQRNKGNFPGRFSGRQFSNSRSEMNVSTLELGDSALYLCASSSNKGATSNQPQHFGDGTRLSIL.

The J gene is TRBJ2-4, the V gene TRBV9; 9 bases map to TRBD2. Trimming removed 5 bases from V and 7 bases from J; junction bases left unmatched: 10. The germline gives CDR1 SGDLS, CDR2 YYNGEE. The CDR3 has 15 amino acids. CDR3 residues: CASSSSGSHENIQYF. The CDR3 nucleotides are TGTGCCAGCAGTAGTAGCGGGAGTCATGAGAACATTCAGTACTTC.